The 2 T cell receptor beta chains below were found in one sample sequenced in a study of T cell responses to AZD1222 COVID-19 vaccine. This table comes from immunoSEQ multiplex PCR, and its TCRdb copy is limited to in-frame clones, with some not included. Found here are 90,000 to 150,000 clones, 86% of them singletons; the top ten hold roughly 3.1%. The sequencing used peripheral blood, collected 28 days after the second AZD1222 dose. These receptors originate from an adult who received the AZD1222 COVID-19 vaccine.

The chain joins TRBV7-3 to TRBJ2-5; D is possibly TRBD2 (5 bases). The CDR3 is 13 residues long. In germline, CDR1 is SGHTA, CDR2 FQGTGA. V gave up 3 bases and J gave up 5 bases, with 10 bases separating them. The CDR3 sequence: CASSFLAQETQYF. In DNA form, the CDR3 reads TGTGCCAGCAGCTTCCTAGCCCAGGAGACCCAGTACTTC.

The chain combines TRBV24-1 with TRBJ2-3; no clear D. This CDR3 region has 13 residues. Trimming cost V 5 bases and J 2 bases, with 7 bases left between them. CDR1 is KGHDR and CDR2 is SFDVKD in the germline V gene. In DNA form, the CDR3 reads TGTGCCACCAGTGTGGTAGCCACAGATACGCAGTATTTT. It yields the protein CATSVVATDTQYF.